The TCR beta chain described here comes from a study of T cell changes during pregnancy in multiple sclerosis. Trimming left V 4 bases short and J 4 bases short, with 20 bases between. CDR1 and CDR2 (germline): SGHDT, YYEEEE. The CDR3 consists of 16 residues. This clone was detected once. Here immunoSEQ multiplex PCR was the method, and the copy in TCRdb shows in-frame clones only, minus some. The repertoire holds some 51,000 clones, with 90% to 95% as singletons. The chain recombines TRBV5-6 with TRBJ2-5; weak D call: TRBD1 (6 bases). The TCR originated in a female donor with multiple sclerosis, enrolled in a pregnancy study. The input for sequencing was CD4+ T cells from peripheral blood mononuclear cells, taken in the first trimester of pregnancy. CDR3 sequence reads: CASSPYGMLQGETQYF. CDR3 nucleotides: TGTGCCAGCAGCCCGTACGGGATGTTACAGGGAGAGACCCAGTACTTC. The entire variable domain, with the rest obtained from reference TRBV5-6 and TRBJ2-5, is as follows: DAGVTQSPTHLIKTRGQQVTLRCSPKSGHDTVSWYQQALGQGPQFIFQYYEEEERQRGNFPDRFSGHQFPNYSSELNVNALLLGDSALYLCASSPYGMLQGETQYFGPGTRLLVL.